This T cell receptor beta chain stems from a study of blood T cell repertoires in COVID-19. Study context: The samples span acute and convalescent COVID-19 from the United States, Italy and Spain.

The method was immunoSEQ multiplex PCR; TCRdb's version includes in-frame clones alone and lacks a portion of them. This repertoire shows 150,000 to 200,000 clones, around four fifths found once; its top ten account for approximately 7.6%. Germline V CDR1 and CDR2: KGHDR, SFDVKD. V lost 4 bases to trimming and J lost 5 bases; unmatched junction nucleotides: 7. The CDR3 length is 15 residues. This chain joins TRBV24-1 and TRBJ2-1, with 7 bases that match TRBD2. The sample comprised peripheral blood. The sequence derives from a woman of 80 years or more with COVID-19, enrolled during active disease. CDR3 amino acids: CATSEVGLADNEQFF. The CDR3 DNA is TGTGCCACCAGTGAGGTGGGGCTAGCGGACAATGAGCAGTTCTTC.